This TCR beta chain was sequenced during a study of blood T cells in healthy people across ages. This clonotype appeared many times. The use of a sample-barcoded 5' primer and a J-beta primer mix characterized a second PCR of roughly 6 to 11 cycles. TCRdb fed the 5' RACE reads into MiXCR, producing one record per CDR3 protein. This table holds more than 900,000 distinct CDR3 sequences, roughly 28% found once. This CDR3 is 14 amino acids long. The junction had 7 bases not matched to a gene; V was cut back by 6 bases and J by 3 bases. CDR1 is MNHEY, CDR2 SVGAGI, per germline. This sample was shared with a second study, whose subject was T cells of mothers and their children.

The sequence was obtained from a woman in her 40s in good health. This rearrangement joins TRBV6-5 to TRBJ2-7, with 8 bases that match TRBD1. Sequenced: blood. The CDR3 sequence is CASSRTGLNYEQYF. In DNA form, the CDR3 reads TGTGCCAGCAGCCGGACAGGGCTAAACTACGAGCAGTACTTC.